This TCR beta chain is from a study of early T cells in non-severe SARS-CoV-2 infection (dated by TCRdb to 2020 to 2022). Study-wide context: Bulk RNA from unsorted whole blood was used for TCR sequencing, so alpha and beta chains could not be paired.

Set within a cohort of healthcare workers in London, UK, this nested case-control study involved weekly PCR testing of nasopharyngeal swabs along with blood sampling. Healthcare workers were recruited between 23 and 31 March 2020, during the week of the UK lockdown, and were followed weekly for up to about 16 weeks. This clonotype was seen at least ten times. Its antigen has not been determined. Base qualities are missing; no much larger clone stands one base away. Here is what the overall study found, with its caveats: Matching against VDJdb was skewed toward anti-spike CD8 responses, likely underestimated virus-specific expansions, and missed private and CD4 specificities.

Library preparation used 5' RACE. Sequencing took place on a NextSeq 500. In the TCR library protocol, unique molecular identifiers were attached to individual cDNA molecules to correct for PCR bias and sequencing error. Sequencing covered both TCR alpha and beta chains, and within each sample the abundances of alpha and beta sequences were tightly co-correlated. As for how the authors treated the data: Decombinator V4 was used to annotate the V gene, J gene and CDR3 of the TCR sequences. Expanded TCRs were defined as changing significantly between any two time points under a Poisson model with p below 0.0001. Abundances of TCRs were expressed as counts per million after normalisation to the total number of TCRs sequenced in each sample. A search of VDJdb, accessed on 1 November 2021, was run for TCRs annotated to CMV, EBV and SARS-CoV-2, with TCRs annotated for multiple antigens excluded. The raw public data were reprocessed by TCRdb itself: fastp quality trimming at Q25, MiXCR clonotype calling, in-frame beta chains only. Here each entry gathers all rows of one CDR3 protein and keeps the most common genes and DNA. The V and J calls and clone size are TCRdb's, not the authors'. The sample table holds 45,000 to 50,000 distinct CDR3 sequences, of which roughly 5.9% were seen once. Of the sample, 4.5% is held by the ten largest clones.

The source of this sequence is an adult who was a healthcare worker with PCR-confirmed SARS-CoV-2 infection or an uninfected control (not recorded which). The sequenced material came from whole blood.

Here the CDR3 is given as CASSIRQGHNQPQHF. DNA sequence: TGTGCCAGTAGTATCAGACAGGGCCACAATCAGCCCCAGCATTTT. The V and J genes are TRBV19 and TRBJ1-5, with 7 bases matching TRBD1. CDR1 LNHDA and CDR2 SQIVND were looked up in the germline V gene (reference sequence). There are 15 amino acids in the CDR3, from cysteine to phenylalanine inclusive. Left in the record is the CDR3 DNA by itself, 45 bases read in frame from the first base. Trimmed from V: 3 bases; trimmed from J: 3 bases; junction bases lacking a gene match: 5. With the portions outside the CDR3 filled from the reference TRBV19 and TRBJ1-5 genes, the complete variable region becomes DGGITQSPKYLFRKEGQNVTLSCEQNLNHDAMYWYRQDPGQGLRLIYYSQIVNDFQKGDIAEGYSVSREKKESFPLTVTSAQKNPTAFYLCASSIRQGHNQPQHFGDGTRLSIL.